These T cell receptor beta chains were read from a single sample in a study of blood T cell repertoires in COVID-19. Assay used: immunoSEQ multiplex PCR; TCRdb lists only in-frame clones, some missing. The sample lists roughly 90,000 clones; around 90% were seen once. The sample consisted of peripheral blood. The receptors shown here come from a middle-aged man with acute or convalescent COVID-19. The CDR3 runs from the conserved cysteine through the conserved F or W. A D gene is named only where the DNA matches it firmly. For some rows the clone size is stated as once, few or many, or as a class when expanded; others skip it.

j_call: TRBJ2-5
v_call: TRBV4-1
clone_size: NA
d_call: TRBD1
cdr3_nt: TGCGCCAGCAGCCAAGATACCCCCTCGACAGGGGGCTTAAGGACCCAGTACTTC
cdr3_aa: CASSQDTPSTGGLRTQYF

j_call: TRBJ1-2
v_call: TRBV3-1/TRBV3-2
clone_size: once
d_call: NA
cdr3_nt: TGTGCCAGCAGCCAGGGCTCCCTCGGCGGCTACACCTTC
cdr3_aa: CASSQGSLGGYTF

j_call: TRBJ2-4
v_call: TRBV28
clone_size: NA
d_call: NA
cdr3_nt: TGTGCCAGTCCACAGCTTCTTCTAGCCAAAAACATTCAGTACTTC
cdr3_aa: CASPQLLLAKNIQYF

j_call: TRBJ1-2
v_call: TRBV19
clone_size: NA
d_call: NA
cdr3_nt: TGTGCCAGTAGTATTAGGGGGGGCTACTATGGCTACACCTTC
cdr3_aa: CASSIRGGYYGYTF

j_call: TRBJ2-1
v_call: TRBV7-9
clone_size: NA
d_call: TRBD2
cdr3_nt: TGTGCCAGCAGCTTAAGAGGGACTAGCGGGGGAGCTATCTACAATGAGCAGTTCTTC
cdr3_aa: CASSLRGTSGGAIYNEQFF

j_call: TRBJ2-5
v_call: TRBV7-2
clone_size: NA
d_call: TRBD2
cdr3_nt: TGTGCCAGCAGCAGCCGGGGGCGGGGGGTACAAGAGACCCAGTACTTC
cdr3_aa: CASSSRGRGVQETQYF

j_call: TRBJ2-3
v_call: TRBV30
clone_size: NA
d_call: NA
cdr3_nt: TGTGCCTGGGAGGTGGCGGGGGCCCTTTTCACAGATACGCAGTATTTT
cdr3_aa: CAWEVAGALFTDTQYF

j_call: TRBJ2-1
v_call: TRBV10-1
clone_size: NA
d_call: NA
cdr3_nt: TGCGCCAGAAACCGGGGAAAGGGCTACAATGAGCAGTTCTTC
cdr3_aa: CARNRGKGYNEQFF

j_call: TRBJ1-1
v_call: TRBV6-5
clone_size: once
d_call: NA
cdr3_nt: TGTGCCAGCAGTTACTCGAGAAGGGGGAACACTGAAGCTTTCTTT
cdr3_aa: CASSYSRRGNTEAFF

j_call: TRBJ1-4
v_call: TRBV6-6
clone_size: NA
d_call: TRBD1
cdr3_nt: TGTGCCAGCAGTCCAAACTCCGGGACAGGGGGTGAAAAACTGTTTTTT
cdr3_aa: CASSPNSGTGGEKLFF

j_call: TRBJ2-3
v_call: TRBV11-2
clone_size: NA
d_call: TRBD2
cdr3_nt: TGTGCCAGCAGCTTAGATTACCTAGCGGCTAGCACAGATACGCAGTATTTT
cdr3_aa: CASSLDYLAASTDTQYF

j_call: TRBJ2-5
v_call: TRBV7-9
clone_size: NA
d_call: TRBD2
cdr3_nt: TGTGCCAGCAGCCCAGTAGCGGGGGGCCCAAGGGAGACCCAGTACTTC
cdr3_aa: CASSPVAGGPRETQYF

j_call: TRBJ2-1
v_call: TRBV10-1
clone_size: NA
d_call: TRBD2
cdr3_nt: TGCGCCACCCTAGCGGGAGATTTTATTAATGAGCAGTTCTTC
cdr3_aa: CATLAGDFINEQFF

j_call: TRBJ1-1
v_call: TRBV6-5
clone_size: NA
d_call: TRBD1
cdr3_nt: TGTGCCAGCAGATCCGGGACAGCCCCTGAAGCTTTCTTT
cdr3_aa: CASRSGTAPEAFF

j_call: TRBJ1-6
v_call: TRBV7-9
clone_size: once
d_call: TRBD1
cdr3_nt: TGTGCCAGCAGCCTCCATCGAACTCGACAGGGCCTTAATTCACCCCTCCACTTT
cdr3_aa: CASSLHRTRQGLNSPLHF

j_call: TRBJ2-1
v_call: TRBV28
clone_size: NA
d_call: TRBD1
cdr3_nt: TGTGCCAGCAGTCTAACAGGGGTAGTTAATGAGCAGTTCTTC
cdr3_aa: CASSLTGVVNEQFF

j_call: TRBJ2-6
v_call: TRBV9
clone_size: NA
d_call: NA
cdr3_nt: TGTGCCAGCAGCCCCCCGGTGGGGGCCAACGTCCTGACTTTC
cdr3_aa: CASSPPVGANVLTF

j_call: TRBJ2-3
v_call: TRBV3-1/TRBV3-2
clone_size: NA
d_call: TRBD2
cdr3_nt: TGTGCCAGCAGCCAAGACGCCGGGGGGGGATATACGCAGTATTTT
cdr3_aa: CASSQDAGGGYTQYF

j_call: TRBJ1-1
v_call: TRBV7-2
clone_size: NA
d_call: NA
cdr3_nt: TGTGCCAGCAGAAGGGAGAGGGACACTGAAGCTTTCTTT
cdr3_aa: CASRRERDTEAFF

j_call: TRBJ1-2
v_call: TRBV10-3
clone_size: NA
d_call: NA
cdr3_nt: TGTGCCATCAGTGAAGAAAGGGGGGGATATCTCTATGGCTACACCTTC
cdr3_aa: CAISEERGGYLYGYTF

j_call: TRBJ1-4
v_call: TRBV7-2
clone_size: NA
d_call: TRBD1
cdr3_nt: TGTGCCAGCAGCCGGGACAGGGCTGAAAAACTGTTTTTT
cdr3_aa: CASSRDRAEKLFF

j_call: TRBJ2-3
v_call: TRBV5-1
clone_size: NA
d_call: TRBD2
cdr3_nt: TGCGCCAGCAGCCTGGTGACTAGCGGAGCAACAGATACGCAGTATTTT
cdr3_aa: CASSLVTSGATDTQYF

j_call: TRBJ2-6
v_call: TRBV5-1
clone_size: NA
d_call: NA
cdr3_nt: TGCGCCAGCAGCTTGGAGGGGTCTGGGGCCAACGTCCTGACTTTC
cdr3_aa: CASSLEGSGANVLTF